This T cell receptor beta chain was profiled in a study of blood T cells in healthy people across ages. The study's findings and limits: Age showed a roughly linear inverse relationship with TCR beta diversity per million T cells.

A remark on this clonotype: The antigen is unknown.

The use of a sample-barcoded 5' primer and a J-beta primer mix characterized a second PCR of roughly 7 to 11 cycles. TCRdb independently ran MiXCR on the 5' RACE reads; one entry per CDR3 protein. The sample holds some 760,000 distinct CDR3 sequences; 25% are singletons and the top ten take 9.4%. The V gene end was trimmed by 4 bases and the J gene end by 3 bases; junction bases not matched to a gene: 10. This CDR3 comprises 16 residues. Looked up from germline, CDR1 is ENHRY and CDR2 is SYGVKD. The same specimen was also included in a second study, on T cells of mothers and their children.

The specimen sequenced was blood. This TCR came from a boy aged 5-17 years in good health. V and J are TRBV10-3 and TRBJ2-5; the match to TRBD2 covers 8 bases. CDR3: CAISGGALAAEETQYF. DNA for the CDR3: TGTGCCATCAGTGGGGGAGCACTAGCGGCTGAAGAGACCCAGTACTTC.